One sample yielded the 11 T cell receptor beta chains listed below, sequenced in a study of chemoradiotherapy in HPV16-positive cancers. Produced via immunoSEQ multiplex PCR; TCRdb's table is partial and in-frame only. The repertoire holds approximately 15,000 clones, about 91% seen once, with around 3.8% in the top ten. This material consisted of blood, taken from a patient who underwent chemoradiotherapy. The source of these receptors is a human donor with HPV-associated anogenital cancer.

This clone turned up a few times. The rearrangement links TRBV4-1 to TRBJ1-1; D perhaps matches TRBD1 (5 bases). V was clipped by 10 bases and J by 4 bases, with 19 bases between them. This CDR3 has 14 amino acids. Germline CDR1 is MGHRA and CDR2 is YSYEKL. CDR3 sequence reads: CAIHPGGVGTEAFF. The CDR3 DNA sequence: TGCGCCATTCACCCCGGAGGGGTAGGCACTGAAGCTTTCTTT.

This clone is a singleton in its sample. This chain connects TRBV14 to TRBJ1-4; possible D gene TRBD1, 5 bases. CDR3 length: 14 residues. Trimming took 0 bases from V and 7 from J, leaving 9 bases between them. Germline values: CDR1 SGHDN, CDR2 FVKESK. The CDR3 DNA is TGTGCCAGCAGCCAAGACGCAGGGAGTGAAAAACTGTTTTTT. It encodes CASSQDAGSEKLFF.

J is TRBJ1-5 and V is TRBV4-1; D ambiguous. This CDR3 spans 16 amino acids. Germline CDR1 MGHRA, CDR2 YSYEKL. V lost 1 base and J lost 1, with 11 bases in between. The chain's CDR3 is CASSQGGGRSNQPQHF. CDR3 coding DNA: TGCGCCAGCAGCCAAGGGGGAGGGCGAAGCAATCAGCCCCAGCATTTT.

The genes are TRBV5-1 and TRBJ2-5, with 7 bases lining up with TRBD1. V lost 1 base, J lost 2 bases, and 5 bases stayed unmatched. This CDR3 region has 15 residues. Germline V gene sequence: CDR1 SGHRS, CDR2 YFSETQ. The CDR3, as DNA: TGCGCCAGCAGCTTGATAAAGGGACAGCAAGAGACCCAGTACTTC. It encodes CASSLIKGQQETQYF.

In DNA form, the CDR3 reads TGTGCCAGCAGCCCCTTCGAAAGCTCCTATAATTCACCCCTCCACTTT. Amino acids: CASSPFESSYNSPLHF. J is TRBJ1-6 and V is TRBV9; D is uncertain. Germline CDR1 is SGDLS and CDR2 is YYNGEE. V gave up 4 bases and J gave up 0 bases, with 11 bases separating them. This CDR3 comprises 16 residues.

The chain employs TRBV18 and TRBJ2-1; 10 nucleotides match TRBD2. The CDR3 runs 14 residues. V shed 5 bases and J 12 bases; nucleotides not matched to a gene: 10. The germline gives CDR1 KGHSH, CDR2 LQKENI. The CDR3 DNA sequence: TGTGCCAGCTCAGGGACTAGCGATTACCCCCCGCAGTTCTTC. This gives the protein CASSGTSDYPPQFF.

The chain joins TRBV2 to TRBJ2-7, with 10 bases lining up with TRBD1. In germline, CDR1 is SNHLY, CDR2 FYNNEI. V was clipped by 6 bases and J by 3 bases; unmatched bases: 8. CDR3 length: 15 amino acids. CDR3 sequence (DNA): TGTGCCAGCAGGAGGGGACAGGGGTCGGGCTACGAGCAGTACTTC. Protein product: CASRRGQGSGYEQYF.

The chain combines TRBV18 with TRBJ2-3, with D unresolved. Trimming shortened V by 0 bases and J by 5 bases, and 9 bases separated the two germline ends. CDR3 length: 14 residues. Germline V gene lookup returns CDR1 KGHSH and CDR2 LQKENI. The CDR3 loop reads CASSPPTQRDTQYF. Written as DNA, the CDR3 is TGTGCCAGCTCACCACCCACACAAAGAGATACGCAGTATTTT.

This clone showed up just once. The rearrangement links TRBV28 to TRBJ1-2; D remains unclear. Germline lookup yields CDR1 MDHEN and CDR2 SYDVKM. The V and J ends lost 4 bases and 0 bases respectively, with 12 bases between them. The CDR3 length is 15 residues. In DNA form, the CDR3 reads TGTGCCAGCAGTTCGCTGGTCAGCGCTAACTATGGCTACACCTTC. As protein: CASSSLVSANYGYTF.

This clone has more than one count but fewer than ten. The genes are TRBV5-4 and TRBJ1-6; TRBD1 matches 7 bases. With 5 bases clipped from V and 6 bases from J, the junction kept 2 bases outside the gene matches. Germline V gene lookup returns CDR1 SGHNT and CDR2 YYREEE (reference sequence). The CDR3 covers 13 residues. CDR3 amino acids: CASRRDSNSPLHF. CDR3 nucleotide sequence: TGTGCCAGCAGGCGGGACAGTAATTCACCCCTCCACTTT.

The chain uses TRBV10-2 and TRBJ1-5; TRBD1 matches at 9 bases. The germline gives CDR1 WSHSY, CDR2 SAAADI. The CDR3 runs 15 residues. The V gene end was trimmed by 2 bases and the J gene end by 3 bases; junction bases not matched to a gene: 2. CDR3 sequence reads: CASSETGGFNQPQHF. CDR3 bases: TGCGCCAGCAGTGAGACAGGGGGCTTCAATCAGCCCCAGCATTTT.